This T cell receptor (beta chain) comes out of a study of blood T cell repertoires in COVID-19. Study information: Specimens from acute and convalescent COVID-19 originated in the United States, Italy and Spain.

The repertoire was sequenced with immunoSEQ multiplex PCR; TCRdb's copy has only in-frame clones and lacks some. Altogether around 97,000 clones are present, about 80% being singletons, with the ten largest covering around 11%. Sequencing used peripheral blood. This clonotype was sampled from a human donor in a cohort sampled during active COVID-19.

The CDR3 region has the DNA TGTGCCAGCAGCCTCAGCCGGGACACAATTGAAAAACTGTTTTTT. Translating it yields CASSLSRDTIEKLFF. The chain employs TRBV11-3 and TRBJ1-4, with a possible D match to TRBD1 (6 bases). Germline V CDR1 and CDR2: SGHNT, YENEEA. This CDR3 has 15 residues. The V gene lost 5 bases and the J gene lost 7 bases, with 17 bases spanning the gap. Complete variable domain (other parts from reference TRBV11-3 and TRBJ1-4): EAGVVQSPRYKIIEKKQPVAFWCNPISGHNTLYWYLQNLGQGPELLIRYENEEAVDDSQLPKDRFSAERLKGVDSTLKIQPAELGDSAVYLCASSLSRDTIEKLFFGSGTQLSVL.